This record looks at one T cell receptor beta chain sequence and its context. Its antigen is not yet known. No base quality information exists; no much larger clone differs at one position. This record comes from a study of molecular identifiers for immune sequencing clone quantification (dated by TCRdb to between 2018 and 2020). With regard to the full study: For a replicate experiment, RNA from around 20,000 or 100,000 naive CD8 T cells was divided into five aliquots, of which four were sequenced. CD8 T cells were used in a methods study to benchmark molecular-identifier clustering-based TCR repertoire sequencing (MIDCIRS) and TCR RNA copy counting. On the study overall, not on this receptor specifically: Spiked-in Jurkat TCR RNA (approximately eleven copies' worth), which is not part of the donor repertoire, was contained in the naive libraries. Even against a background of 750,000 to 1,000,000 naive CD8 T cells, spiked-in Jurkat TCR RNA amounting to a single cell's worth was reported to be detectable. Identical TCR molecules sharing a barcode could cause highly expanded clone sizes to be underestimated. When barcode sub-clustering was omitted, TCR diversity was inflated by chimeric consensus sequences, with chimeras reaching as high as 47%. Modeling estimated about 3 recovered TCR RNA copies per cell, compared with about ten by digital PCR, which implies about 32% capture efficiency. In CMV-specific effector cells, clones with more than 20 RNA copies contained over 99% of molecules, whereas in naive cells such clones contained under 1% of molecules.

Naive CD8 T cell libraries were made from around 18,000 to 910,000 sorted cells using 10%, 30% or 50% of purified RNA. Naive CD8 T cells were FACS-sorted as CD8+CD4-CCR7+CD45RA+ on a BD FACSAria II into RLT Plus buffer. To test detection sensitivity, Jurkat RNA equivalent to about eleven TCR copies was spiked into samples of roughly 19,000-1,000,000 naive CD8 T cells. Enrichment of CD8 T cells was done with RosetteSep CD8+ T Cell Enrichment Cocktail plus Ficoll-Paque, and ACK red cell lysis came afterward. The CDR3 has 14 amino acids, counting the end cysteine and phenylalanine. The read is trimmed to its CDR3 DNA, 42 bases read in frame from base 1. From a lookup of the germline V gene, CDR1 and CDR2 are SNHLY and FYNNEI. V sheds 7 bases and J sheds 0 bases, leaving 12 bases between their ends. Receptor amplification or capture employed PCR. These reads were obtained on an Illumina HiSeq 4000. Bulk TCR libraries were generated as previously described, with the TCR primers listed in Table S5 used. Purification of total RNA was performed with the Qiagen AllPrep DNA/RNA kit. Before analysis, reads from multiple sequencing runs of the same library were pooled. On the authors' methods: Only reads with exact TCR constant sequence were kept, trimmed to 150 nt, and grouped by their 12-nt molecular barcodes. Within each barcode group, reads were sub-clustered at a 15% Levenshtein threshold, and quality-weighted consensus sequences were built per RNA molecule. Non-functional sequences were removed, as were lower-count sequences one edit away from another. On the basis of fitting two negative binomial distributions, barcode sub-clusters with fewer than 20% of the maximum read count were discarded. The public reads were quality trimmed at Q25 with fastp and then assembled into clones with MiXCR by TCRdb, keeping productive beta chains. Rows are combined by CDR3 protein, so each entry shows the most common genes and DNA. The V and J calls follow TCRdb's processing rather than the paper's. Recorded for this sample are under 650,000 distinct CDR3 sequences; less than 20% of them occurred a single time. The ten largest clones add up to roughly 0.85% of the sample.

The sequencing sample was made of naive CD8+ T cells from blood, with Jurkat cell RNA spiked in. The cell subset or site label on this specimen signifies: FACS-sorted CD8+CD4-CCR7+CD45RA+ naive T cells. The TCR sequence derives from a human donor in good health. Some libraries in this study had Jurkat cell RNA spiked in. The receptor chain draws on TRBV2 and TRBJ2-5; there is no confident call for the D gene. The DNA is TGTGCCAGCAAGTTGGTCCCCGACCAAGAGACCCAGTACTTC. Translated, it reads CASKLVPDQETQYF.